This paragraph covers one T cell receptor (beta chain) sequence. The data were taken from a study of blood T cell repertoires in COVID-19. Background on the study: Collection of acute and convalescent COVID-19 samples took place in the United States, Italy and Spain. PBMCs, B-cell-depleted T cells, or T cells provided the cDNA or gDNA that made up the material.

In the authors' workflow: Amplified reference gene primers provided the basis for estimating nucleated cell counts. Method: immunoSEQ multiplex PCR; TCRdb's copy keeps in-frame clones and lacks some. V and J calls and clone size are given by that table; D and trimming were obtained from the DNA. The data show 90,000 to 150,000 clones, around 80% seen once. This CDR3 comprises 16 residues. Germline CDR1 is MNHNS and CDR2 is SASEGT. With 3 bases removed from V and 2 bases from J, the gap between germline ends came to 17 bases. The sample was peripheral blood. The sequence was collected from a man aged 50-60 years with acute or convalescent COVID-19. This chain joins TRBV6-1 and TRBJ2-7; D not resolved. The DNA of the CDR3 is TGTGCCAGCAGTGAGGTGGGCCAGCTGGATCCCTACGAGCAGTACTTC. Its protein is CASSEVGQLDPYEQYF.